The source of this T cell receptor beta chain is a study of cytomegalovirus exposure and HLA in healthy donors. Study-wide results and caveats: Researchers catalogued approximately 170 TCR beta chains as cytomegalovirus-associated.

The primer mix had 60 Vbeta and 13 Jbeta primers. Method: immunoSEQ multiplex PCR; TCRdb's copy keeps in-frame clones and lacks some. The table lists under 150,000 clones, roughly four fifths of them singletons, with 1.8% in the top ten. The CDR3 runs to 16 residues. Details on this clone: Its antigen is not identified.

The TCR comes from a man aged 18 to 29 in good health and CMV-seronegative. The sequencing input was PBMCs. The chain employs TRBV21-1 and TRBJ2-3; TRBD2 is the table's D call, not checked against the DNA. TRBV21-1 is an annotated pseudogene. CDR3 sequence reads: CASSNGAGGRTDTQYF. CDR3 DNA sequence: TGTGCCAGCAGCAATGGGGCGGGGGGGAGGACAGATACGCAGTATTTT.